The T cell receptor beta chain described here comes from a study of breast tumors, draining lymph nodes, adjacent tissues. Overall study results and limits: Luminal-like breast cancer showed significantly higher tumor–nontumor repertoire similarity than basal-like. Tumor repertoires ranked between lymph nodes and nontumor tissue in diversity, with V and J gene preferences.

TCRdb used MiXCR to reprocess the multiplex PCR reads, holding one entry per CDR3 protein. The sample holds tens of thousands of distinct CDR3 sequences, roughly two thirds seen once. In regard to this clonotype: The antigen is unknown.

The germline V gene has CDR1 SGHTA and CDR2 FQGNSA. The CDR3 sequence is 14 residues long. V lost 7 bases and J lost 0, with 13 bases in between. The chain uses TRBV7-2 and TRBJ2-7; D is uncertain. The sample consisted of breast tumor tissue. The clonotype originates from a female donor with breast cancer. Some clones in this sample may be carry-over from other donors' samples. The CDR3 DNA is TGTGCCAGCAACAAGCCGGGTTCCTCCTACGAGCAGTACTTC. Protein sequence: CASNKPGSSYEQYF.